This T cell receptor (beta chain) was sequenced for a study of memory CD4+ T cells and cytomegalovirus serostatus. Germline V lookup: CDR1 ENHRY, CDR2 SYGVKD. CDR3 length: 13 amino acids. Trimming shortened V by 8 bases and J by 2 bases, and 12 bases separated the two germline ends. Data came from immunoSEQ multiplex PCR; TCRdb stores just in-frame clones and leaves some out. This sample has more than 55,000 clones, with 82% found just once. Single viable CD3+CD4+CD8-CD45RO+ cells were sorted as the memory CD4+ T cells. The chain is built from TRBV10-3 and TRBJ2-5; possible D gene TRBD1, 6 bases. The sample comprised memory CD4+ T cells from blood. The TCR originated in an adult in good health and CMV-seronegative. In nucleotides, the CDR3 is TGTGCCATCCAACAGGGTGCTCAAGAGACCCAGTACTTC. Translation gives CAIQQGAQETQYF.